This T cell receptor beta chain derives from a study of beta chain features in type 1 diabetes. Sequencing targeted expressed TCRB transcripts, as all isolated RNA had been reverse transcribed. The repertoire was sequenced with immunoSEQ multiplex PCR; TCRdb's copy has only in-frame clones and lacks some. The sample contains about 360,000 clones, 10% to 15% of which appear only once. Sort purity for all populations was recorded as exceeding 98%. Findings of the study overall: VDJ junctions from patients with type 1 diabetes contained fewer insertions and more deletions. The question of HLA type influencing TCRB rearrangement was one that remained unresolved here. All four CD4+ subsets from Type 1 diabetes patients carried moderately but significantly shorter TCRB CDR3s.

This clone was seen only a few times. Its target is not known. The germline V gene encodes CDR1 LGHNA and CDR2 YNFKEQ. The CDR3 covers 15 residues. V shed 4 bases, J shed 9 bases, and the junction held 9 bases outside the gene matches. The clonotype originates from a man aged 18 to 29 in good health. The chain employs TRBV4-2 and TRBJ1-6; 7 bases map to TRBD1. The sequencing input was naive CD4+ T cells from blood. The CDR3 here is CASSPLGPGGSPLHF. CDR3 DNA: TGTGCCAGCAGCCCACTAGGGCCAGGGGGTTCACCCCTCCACTTT.